The 21 T cell receptor beta chains below were found in one sample sequenced in a study of T-cell reconstitution after alpha-beta-depleted transplantation in children. Preparation of the TCRbeta library was carried out with unique molecular identifiers. Each CDR3 protein gets one entry after TCRdb re-called the PCR reads with MiXCR. The sample holds hundreds of thousands of distinct CDR3 sequences, 13% seen once. The input for sequencing was PBMCs, mostly from graft donor cells, taken 360 days after TCRalphabeta/CD19-depleted stem cell transplant. The receptor source for this set is a male patient younger than 18 who had a stem cell transplant for acute myeloid leukemia, so the T cells may come from the graft donor.

This chain uses TRBV23-1 with TRBJ2-5, with TRBD1 matching over 7 bases. TRBV23-1 is an ORF, with its function uncertain. The CDR3 contains 17 residues. The junction had 12 bases not matched to a gene; V was cut back by 1 base and J by 4 bases. CDR3 DNA sequence: TGCGCCAGCAGTCAATGGTTGGTCAGGGGGATTCGAGAGACCCAGTACTTC. Translated: CASSQWLVRGIRETQYF.

The sample holds a few counts of this clonotype. The chain recombines TRBV6-5 with TRBJ2-2; D is uncertain. The CDR3 contains 17 residues. V was clipped by 2 bases and J by 2 bases, with 15 bases between them. Germline loops: CDR1 MNHEY, CDR2 SVGAGI. The CDR3 spells CASSYSIRRSNTGELFF. The CDR3 nucleotides are TGTGCCAGCAGTTACAGTATTCGAAGAAGTAACACCGGGGAGCTGTTTTTT.

This clonotype was detected ten times or more. This sequence joins TRBV9 and TRBJ2-1; D may match TRBD1 or TRBD2 (5 bases each). Germline V gives CDR1 SGDLS, CDR2 YYNGEE. This CDR3 spans 16 amino acids. V lost 3 bases and J 2 bases, leaving 15 bases between the germline ends. CDR3 in DNA: TGTGCCAGCAGCGGAGCTCTCGGGGACCCCTACAATGAGCAGTTCTTC. Residues: CASSGALGDPYNEQFF.

This clonotype was counted a few times. The rearrangement joins TRBV29-1 to TRBJ2-7; possibly TRBD2 for D (6 bases). The V gene's germline CDR1 is SQVTM and CDR2 ANQGSEA. The CDR3 totals 16 residues. The V end was cut by 2 bases, the J end by 7 bases, with 24 bases between. Written as DNA, the CDR3 is TGCAGCGTTGAAAATAGGGCCGGGTTGGCAGCGGGTGAGCAGTACTTC. It yields the protein CSVENRAGLAAGEQYF.

This clonotype turned up a few times. The V gene is TRBV7-9, the J gene TRBJ2-7; D is possibly TRBD1 or TRBD2 (6 bases each). V lost 5 bases to trimming and J lost 3 bases, with 17 bases between them. The CDR3 extends over 15 amino acids. Germline CDR1 SEHNR, CDR2 FQNEAQ (reference sequence). As DNA, the CDR3 is TGTGCCAGCAGCCGATTAGGGGGGCTAGACTACGAGCAGTACTTC. Translation: CASSRLGGLDYEQYF.

This clonotype turned up a few times. This CDR3 reads CSVEDRRETQYF. Written as DNA, the CDR3 is TGCAGCGTTGAAGATCGGCGAGAGACCCAGTACTTC. This sequence joins TRBV29-1 and TRBJ2-5; D not certain. CDR3 length: 12 amino acids. Germline CDR1 reads SQVTM; CDR2 reads ANQGSEA. The V end was cut by 0 bases, the J end by 4 bases, with 6 bases between. Looking up the rest from reference TRBV29-1 and TRBJ2-5 gives the full variable domain: SAVISQKPSRDICQRGTSLTIQCQVDSQVTMMFWYRQQPGQSLTLIATANQGSEATYESGFVIDKFPISRPNLTFSTLTVSNMSPEDSSIYLCSVEDRRETQYFGPGTRLLVL.

The chain uses TRBV20-1 and TRBJ2-7, with 9 bases that match TRBD2. The germline CDR1 and CDR2 sequences are DFQATT and SNEGSKA (reference sequence). This CDR3 is 14 amino acids long. The V gene end was trimmed by 5 bases and the J gene end by 2 bases; junction bases not matched to a gene: 7. The CDR3 is CSAAQLAGAYEQYF. DNA of the CDR3: TGCAGTGCTGCCCAGTTAGCGGGAGCCTACGAGCAGTACTTC.

This clonotype was recorded many times. The chain combines TRBV7-9 with TRBJ2-1; no reliable D call. CDR3 length equals 13 residues. Germline CDR1 and CDR2: SEHNR and FQNEAQ (reference sequence). V was shortened by 0 bases and J by 7 bases, with 7 bases between the two germline ends. The CDR3 coding sequence is TGTGCCAGCAGCTTAGCGACCCAGAATGAGCAGTTCTTC. Amino acid sequence: CASSLATQNEQFF.

This clonotype was seen at least ten times. The rearrangement links TRBV28 to TRBJ2-7; weak D call: TRBD2 (6 bases). Germline V gives CDR1 MDHEN, CDR2 SYDVKM. The CDR3 covers 13 residues. The V and J ends lost 1 base and 9 bases respectively, with 13 bases between them. CDR3 nucleotide sequence: TGTGCCAGCAGTTTATTTGGGGGGTCTTCGCAGTACTTC. This gives the protein CASSLFGGSSQYF.

This clonotype was seen ten or more times. The chain combines TRBV29-1 with TRBJ1-1, with 8 bases identical to TRBD1. The J segment lost 5 bases and the V segment lost 6 bases, leaving 11 bases of the junction unmatched. The CDR3 consists of 14 residues. Germline CDR1 and CDR2: SQVTM and ANQGSEA. CDR3 in amino acids: CSVVLQGARTEAFF. The CDR3 DNA is TGCAGCGTGGTTCTTCAGGGGGCGAGGACTGAAGCTTTCTTT.

On this clonotype: The junction does not match germline at one end; this may be a read error. The V and J genes are TRBV9 and TRBJ2-7; tentatively, D is TRBD1 (6 bases). Germline V CDR1 and CDR2: SGDLS, YYNGEE. This CDR3 contains 16 residues. The CDR3 DNA reads as TGTGCCAGCAGCCTTGGTCCAGGGGAGCAACGCTACGAGGAGTACTTC. Its protein product is CASSLGPGEQRYEEYF.

The chain is built from TRBV20-1 and TRBJ2-3; TRBD1 agrees at 9 bases. In germline, CDR1 is DFQATT, CDR2 SNEGSKA (reference sequence). The CDR3 runs 15 residues. V trimming: 5 bases; J trimming: 5 bases; junction bases outside the gene matches: 11. CDR3 sequence (DNA): TGCAGTGCTCGGGGGACAGGGAGGTTCATAGATACGCAGTATTTT. This sequence encodes CSARGTGRFIDTQYF.

This clonotype has a handful of counts. The CDR3: CASKSSGGGADTQYF. In nucleotides, the CDR3 is TGTGCCAGTAAATCTAGCGGTGGCGGGGCAGATACGCAGTATTTT. The chain uses TRBV19 and TRBJ2-3; the match to TRBD2 covers 7 bases. The CDR3 contains 15 residues. Trimming cost V 7 bases and J 4 bases; bases outside gene matches: 11. Per the germline V gene, CDR1 is LNHDA and CDR2 is SQIVND (reference sequence).

The chain combines TRBV7-8 with TRBJ1-4; the D is unclear. Trimming pared 1 base from V and 8 bases from J, leaving 14 bases between. Per the germline V gene, CDR1 is SGHVS and CDR2 is FQNEAQ. CDR3 length equals 15 residues. CDR3 DNA: TGTGCCAGCAGCTTAGAGGCTCCCATTACGGAAAAACTGTTTTTT. Protein: CASSLEAPITEKLFF.

This clonotype came up a few times. V and J are TRBV5-1 and TRBJ2-3; 9 bases map to TRBD1. V dropped 4 bases and J dropped 3; count of bases not matched to a gene: 6. The length of the CDR3 is 15 residues. Germline V CDR1 and CDR2: SGHRS, YFSETQ. The CDR3 region is CASSVQGARTDTQYF. CDR3 in DNA: TGCGCCAGCAGCGTACAGGGGGCTAGGACAGATACGCAGTATTTT.

This clonotype appeared a few times. This chain connects TRBV6-5 to TRBJ2-7, with 13 bases fitting TRBD2. The germline gives CDR1 MNHEY, CDR2 SVGAGI. CDR3 length: 16 residues. V was pared by 7 bases and J by 6 bases, with 12 bases of the junction left unmatched. CDR3 protein: CASTLLTSGRAREQYF. In DNA form, the CDR3 reads TGTGCCAGCACCTTACTTACTAGCGGGAGGGCCCGCGAGCAGTACTTC.

This clonotype has a count of ten or more. The chain couples TRBV7-2 to TRBJ2-5; TRBD1 aligns across 8 bases. CDR1 is SGHTA, CDR2 FQGNSA, per germline. The CDR3 is 14 residues long. V shed 8 bases and J 5 bases; nucleotides not matched to a gene: 10. Here the CDR3 reads CASETGTGRETQYF. The DNA of the CDR3 is TGTGCCAGCGAAACCGGGACAGGACGGGAGACCCAGTACTTC.

This clonotype was counted only a few times. The genes are TRBV21-1 and TRBJ2-1; TRBD2 is the table's D call, not checked against the DNA. TRBV21-1 is noted as a pseudogene. CDR3 length equals 18 residues. In nucleotides, the CDR3 is TGTGCCAGCAGCCCATGGGATAGCAGTATTAGCTCCTACAATGAGCAGTTCTTC. Encoded protein: CASSPWDSSISSYNEQFF.

The V call is TRBV18, the J call TRBJ1-1, with D tentatively TRBD1 (5 bases). The CDR3 is 13 residues long. Germline assignment: CDR1 KGHSH and CDR2 LQKENI. With 6 bases removed from V and 3 bases from J, the gap between germline ends came to 11 bases. In DNA, the CDR3 is TGTGCCAGCTCGCCCGCACAGGACACTGAAGCTTTCTTT. This translates into CASSPAQDTEAFF.

The sample holds many counts of this clonotype. The chain couples TRBV5-1 to TRBJ1-2; TRBD1 is a possible D gene (5 bases). The CDR3 consists of 15 residues. Germline CDR1 and CDR2: SGHRS and YFSETQ. Between the trimmed V and J ends, which lost 0 bases and 3 bases, there was a span of 12 bases. CDR3 nucleotides: TGCGCCAGCAGCTTGGATGGAGGGACGGACTATGGCTACACCTTC. This codes for CASSLDGGTDYGYTF.

This clonotype was observed a few times. The genes are TRBV19 and TRBJ2-5; D remains ambiguous. This CDR3 contains 12 residues. Trimming left V 10 bases short and J 7 bases short, with 16 bases between. Germline V CDR1 and CDR2: LNHDA, SQIVND (reference sequence). The CDR3 coding sequence is TGTGCCACCACTGGAAGTGGTCTGACCCAGTACTTC. Translating it yields CATTGSGLTQYF.